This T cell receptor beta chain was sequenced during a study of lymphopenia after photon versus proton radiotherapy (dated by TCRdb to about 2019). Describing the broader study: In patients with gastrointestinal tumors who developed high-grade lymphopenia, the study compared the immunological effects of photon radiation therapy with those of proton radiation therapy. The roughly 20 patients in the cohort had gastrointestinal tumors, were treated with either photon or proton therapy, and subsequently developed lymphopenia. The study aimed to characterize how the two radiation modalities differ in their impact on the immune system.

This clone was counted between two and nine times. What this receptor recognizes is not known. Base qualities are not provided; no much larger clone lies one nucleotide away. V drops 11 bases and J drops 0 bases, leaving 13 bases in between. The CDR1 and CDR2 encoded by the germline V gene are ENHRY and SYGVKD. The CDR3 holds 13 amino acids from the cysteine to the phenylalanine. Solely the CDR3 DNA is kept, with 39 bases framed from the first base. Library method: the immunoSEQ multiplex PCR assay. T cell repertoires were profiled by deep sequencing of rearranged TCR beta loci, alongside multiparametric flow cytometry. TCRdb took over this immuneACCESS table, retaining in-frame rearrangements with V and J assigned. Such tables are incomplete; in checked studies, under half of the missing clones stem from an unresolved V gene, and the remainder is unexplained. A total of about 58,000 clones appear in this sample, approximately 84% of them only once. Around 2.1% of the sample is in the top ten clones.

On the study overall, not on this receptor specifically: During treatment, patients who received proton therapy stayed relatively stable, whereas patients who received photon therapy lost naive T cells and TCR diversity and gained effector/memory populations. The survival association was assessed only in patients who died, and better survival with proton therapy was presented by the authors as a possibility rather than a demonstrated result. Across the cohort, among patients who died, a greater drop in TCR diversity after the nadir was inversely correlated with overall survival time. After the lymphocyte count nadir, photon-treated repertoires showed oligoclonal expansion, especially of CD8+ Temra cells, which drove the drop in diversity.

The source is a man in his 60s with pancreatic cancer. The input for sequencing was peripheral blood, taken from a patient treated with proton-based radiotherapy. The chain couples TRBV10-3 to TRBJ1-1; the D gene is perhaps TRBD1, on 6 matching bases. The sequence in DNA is TGTGCCCCACAGACAGGTATGAACACTGAAGCTTTCTTT. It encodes CAPQTGMNTEAFF.